This paragraph reports one TCR beta chain. These data come from a study of T cell responses to AZD1222 COVID-19 vaccine. Profiled with immunoSEQ multiplex PCR; TCRdb holds only in-frame clones, not every one. The sample lists tens of thousands of clones, nearly 90% occurring once. This CDR3 is 15 amino acids long. The ends lost 5 bases at V and 4 bases at J; junction bases unmatched: 3. Germline-derived CDR1 and CDR2 are SEHNR and FQNEAQ (reference sequence). The receptor comes from an adult in good health. The V gene is TRBV7-9, the J gene TRBJ2-1, with TRBD2 matching over 12 bases. The sample consisted of peripheral blood, taken on day 0 of MenACWY control vaccination. CDR3 in amino acids: CASSVGLAGYNEQFF. CDR3 coding DNA: TGTGCCAGCAGCGTGGGACTAGCGGGTTACAATGAGCAGTTCTTC.